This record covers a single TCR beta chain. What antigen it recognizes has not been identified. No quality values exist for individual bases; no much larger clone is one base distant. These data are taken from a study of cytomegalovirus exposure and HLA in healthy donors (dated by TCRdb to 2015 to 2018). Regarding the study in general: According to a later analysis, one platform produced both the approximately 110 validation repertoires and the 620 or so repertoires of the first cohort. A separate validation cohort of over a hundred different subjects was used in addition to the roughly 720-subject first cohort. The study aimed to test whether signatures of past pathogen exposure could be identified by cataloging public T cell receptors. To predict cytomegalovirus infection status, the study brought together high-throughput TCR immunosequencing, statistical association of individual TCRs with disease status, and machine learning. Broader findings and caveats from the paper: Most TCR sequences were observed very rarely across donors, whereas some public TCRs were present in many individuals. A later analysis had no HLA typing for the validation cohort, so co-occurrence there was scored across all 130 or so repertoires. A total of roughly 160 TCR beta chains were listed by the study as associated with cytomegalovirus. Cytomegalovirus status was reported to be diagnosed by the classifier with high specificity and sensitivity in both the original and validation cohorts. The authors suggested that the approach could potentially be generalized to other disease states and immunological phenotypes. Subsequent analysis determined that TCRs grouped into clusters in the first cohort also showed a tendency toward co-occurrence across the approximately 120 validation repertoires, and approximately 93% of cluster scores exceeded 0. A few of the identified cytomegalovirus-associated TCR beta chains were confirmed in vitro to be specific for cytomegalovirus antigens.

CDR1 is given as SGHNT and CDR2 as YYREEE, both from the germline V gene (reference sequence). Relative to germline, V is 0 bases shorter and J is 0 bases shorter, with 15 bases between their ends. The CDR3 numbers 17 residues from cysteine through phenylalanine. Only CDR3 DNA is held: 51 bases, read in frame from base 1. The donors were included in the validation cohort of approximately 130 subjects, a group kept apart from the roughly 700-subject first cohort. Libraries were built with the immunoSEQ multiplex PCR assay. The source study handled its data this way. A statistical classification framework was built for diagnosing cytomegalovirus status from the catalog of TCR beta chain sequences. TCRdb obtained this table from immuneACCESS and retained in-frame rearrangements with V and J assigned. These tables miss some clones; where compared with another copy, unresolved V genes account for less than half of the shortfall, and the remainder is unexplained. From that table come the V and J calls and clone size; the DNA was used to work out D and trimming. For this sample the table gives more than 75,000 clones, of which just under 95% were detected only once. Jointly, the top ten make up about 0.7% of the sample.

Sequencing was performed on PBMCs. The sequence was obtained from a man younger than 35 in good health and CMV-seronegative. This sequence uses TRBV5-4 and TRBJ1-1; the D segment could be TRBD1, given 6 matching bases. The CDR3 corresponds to CASSLAGQPYMNTEAFF. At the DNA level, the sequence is TGTGCCAGCAGCTTGGCCGGACAGCCTTATATGAACACTGAAGCTTTCTTT.